These 20 T cell receptor beta chains were sequenced from one sample in a study of Graves' ophthalmopathy and Graves' hyperthyroidism. Amplification targeted the TCR beta CDR3 regions, with RNA transcripts as the source material. An opening RT-PCR round employed HTBI primers and preceded a second-round multiplex PCR. TCRdb independently ran MiXCR on the multiplex PCR reads; one entry per CDR3 protein. The table shows about 23,000 distinct CDR3 sequences, with about 44% occurring only once. What was sequenced was peripheral blood. These receptors all come from an adult woman with stable Graves' hyperthyroidism.

The V call is TRBV24-1, the J call TRBJ1-5; TRBD1 matches at 8 bases. Germline V gene sequence: CDR1 KGHDR, CDR2 SFDVKD. With 2 bases clipped from V and 7 bases from J, the junction kept 6 bases outside the gene matches. The CDR3 contains 15 residues. The CDR3 spells CATSDSTGDGQPQHF. The CDR3 nucleotides read TGTGCCACCAGTGATTCGACAGGGGACGGGCAGCCCCAGCATTTT.

As regards this clonotype: Compared with germline, one end of the junction differs, possibly owing to a read error. This chain uses TRBV20-1 with TRBJ1-4; D unclear. Germline lookup yields CDR1 DFQATT and CDR2 SNEGSKA (reference sequence). This CDR3 comprises 10 residues. Here the CDR3 reads CSAETPGLVF. CDR3 DNA sequence: TGCAGTGCTGAGACCCCCGGACTAGTTTTT.

This clonotype is medium-sized in the sample. The V and J genes are TRBV20-1 and TRBJ1-2, with D perhaps matching TRBD1 (5 bases). CDR1 and CDR2 (germline): DFQATT, SNEGSKA (reference sequence). This CDR3 has 11 residues. V dropped 2 bases and J dropped 8 bases, with 9 bases sitting between them. CDR3 region: CSARPGAGYTF. The CDR3 nucleotides read TGCAGTGCTAGACCCGGGGCCGGCTACACCTTC.

This clonotype has at least ten counts. This chain uses TRBV30 with TRBJ2-1; TRBD1 or TRBD2 may be the D gene (7 bases each). Looked up from germline, CDR1 is GTSNPN and CDR2 is SVGIG (reference sequence). The CDR3 is made up of 15 amino acids. Deletions cut 0 bases from V and 6 bases from J, with 15 bases between. CDR3 in amino acids: CAWSVRLAGGNEQFF. In DNA, the CDR3 is TGTGCCTGGAGTGTACGACTAGCAGGGGGCAATGAGCAGTTCTTC.

This rearrangement joins TRBV20-1 to TRBJ2-1; 11 nucleotides agree with TRBD2. The CDR3 runs 16 residues. V trimming: 1 base; J trimming: 0 bases; junction bases outside the gene matches: 2. The germline V gene has CDR1 DFQATT and CDR2 SNEGSKA (reference sequence). CDR3 in amino acids: CSARGTSGRSYNEQFF. DNA of the CDR3: TGCAGTGCTAGAGGGACTAGCGGGCGCTCCTACAATGAGCAGTTCTTC.

In this sample, this clonotype turned up many times. V and J are TRBV4-2 and TRBJ2-7; no firm D call. The CDR3 is 16 amino acids. Germline values: CDR1 LGHNA, CDR2 YNFKEQ. With 0 bases removed from V and 4 bases from J, the gap between germline ends came to 16 bases. The CDR3 DNA follows: TGTGCCAGCAGCCAAGATATCGGATCTCCTGTTTACGAGCAGTACTTC. The encoded protein is CASSQDIGSPVYEQYF.

Many counts were recorded for this clonotype. The rearrangement uses TRBV14 and TRBJ1-4, with D possibly TRBD1 on 5 matching bases. The CDR3 has 13 amino acids. The V gene lost 7 bases and the J gene lost 4 bases, with 10 bases spanning the gap. Germline V lookup: CDR1 SGHDN, CDR2 FVKESK. CDR3 in DNA: TGTGCCAGCAAAAGGGGAAATAATGAAAAACTGTTTTTT. Translating it yields CASKRGNNEKLFF. Filled out from reference TRBV14 and TRBJ1-4, the complete variable domain reads EAGVTQFPSHSVIEKGQTVTLRCDPISGHDNLYWYRRVMGKEIKFLLHFVKESKQDESGMPNNRFLAERTGGTYSTLKVQPAELEDSGVYFCASKRGNNEKLFFGSGTQLSVL.

The chain carries TRBV20-1 and TRBJ2-1; 9 positions agree with TRBD2. From germline, CDR1 is DFQATT and CDR2 SNEGSKA (reference sequence). V lost 6 bases and J lost 3; bases outside the gene matches: 3. This CDR3 is built from 13 residues. This chain's CDR3 is CSASSGNYNEQFF. The DNA of the CDR3 is TGCAGTGCCTCTAGCGGGAACTACAATGAGCAGTTCTTC.

In this sample, this clonotype turned up many times. One end of the junction varies from germline; a read error may be responsible. V and J are TRBV20-1 and TRBJ2-7; no clear D gene. The length of the CDR3 is 10 residues. The germline gives CDR1 DFQATT, CDR2 SNEGSKA (reference sequence). The CDR3 protein is CSALAYEQHF. CDR3 coding DNA: TGCAGTGCCTTAGCCTACGAGCAGCACTTC.

V is TRBV9 and J is TRBJ2-3; 12 bases are a match to TRBD2. Germline V gives CDR1 SGDLS, CDR2 YYNGEE. J was trimmed by 2 bases and V by 5 bases; bases with no gene match: 18. This CDR3 comprises 20 residues. The CDR3 bases are TGTGCCAGCAGTGGATACCTAGCGGGAGGGGACAGCCGACTCACAGATACGCAGTATTTT. The encoded protein is CASSGYLAGGDSRLTDTQYF.

This clonotype appeared once. CDR3 in DNA: TGTGCCAGTAGACCCGACAGGGGGCGAGGGAGCAATCAGCCCCAGCATTTT. Protein sequence: CASRPDRGRGSNQPQHF. The chain employs TRBV19 and TRBJ1-5; 10 nucleotides agree with TRBD1. The ends lost 6 bases at V and 1 base at J; junction bases unmatched: 9. Germline V gene sequence: CDR1 LNHDA, CDR2 SQIVND (reference sequence). This CDR3 region has 17 residues.

This clonotype was detected ten times or more. This chain joins TRBV12-3 or TRBV12-4 and TRBJ2-7, with 10 positions matching TRBD2. The J segment lost 6 bases and the V segment lost 6 bases, leaving 8 bases of the junction unmatched. This CDR3 comprises 14 residues. The CDR3 DNA follows: TGTGCCAGCAGCCCTGGGACTAGCGAAGCCGAGCAGTACTTC. As protein: CASSPGTSEAEQYF.

About this clonotype: Being one base from a much bigger clone, this may be a read error. V gene TRBV30 combines with J gene TRBJ2-2; D call uncertain. The CDR3 consists of 15 residues. Germline V lookup: CDR1 GTSNPN, CDR2 SVGIG (reference sequence). V lost 6 bases and J 4 bases, leaving 18 bases between the germline ends. As DNA, the CDR3 is TGTGCCTGCCAAGCGACTGGGCGGTTCACCGGGGAGCTGTTTTTT. It yields the protein CACQATGRFTGELFF.

This clonotype appeared many times. This sequence joins TRBV2 and TRBJ1-1; 7 bases fit TRBD1. This CDR3 is 13 amino acids long. The V and J ends lost 8 bases and 2 bases, in that order; junction bases with no gene match: 5. CDR1 is SNHLY, CDR2 FYNNEI, per germline. CDR3 nucleotides: TGTGCCAGCGAAGGGACAGTCAACACTGAAGCTTTCTTT. It yields the protein CASEGTVNTEAFF.

This sequence joins TRBV20-1 and TRBJ2-7, with TRBD1 identical over 8 bases. This CDR3 spans 12 amino acids. The germline CDR1 and CDR2 sequences are DFQATT and SNEGSKA (reference sequence). The J segment lost 3 bases and the V segment lost 4 bases, leaving 2 bases of the junction unmatched. The CDR3, as DNA: TGCAGTGCTACCGGGACAGGCTACGAGCAGTACTTC. Translated: CSATGTGYEQYF.

The genes are TRBV24-1 and TRBJ2-2; D is perhaps TRBD1 (5 bases). CDR3 size: 14 residues. Trimming left V 9 bases short and J 5 bases short, with 15 bases between. From germline, CDR1 is KGHDR and CDR2 SFDVKD. The CDR3 DNA reads TGTGCCACCTCAGAAATAGGGGAAACCGGGGAGCTGTTTTTT. It codes for CATSEIGETGELFF.

The chain combines TRBV7-2 with TRBJ1-2; no definite D call. The CDR3 has 13 amino acids. Between the trimmed V and J ends, which lost 5 bases and 12 bases, there was a span of 19 bases. CDR1 SGHTA and CDR2 FQGNSA come from the germline V gene. The CDR3 loop reads CASSTLDGSGNTF. CDR3 sequence (DNA): TGTGCCAGCAGCACCCTTGACGGGTCTGGAAACACCTTC.

This clonotype was observed a handful of times. The chain joins TRBV10-2 to TRBJ2-1; D perhaps matches TRBD2 (5 bases). V was trimmed by 7 bases and J by 12 bases, leaving 13 bases between them. The CDR3 spans 11 residues. Germline values: CDR1 WSHSY, CDR2 SAAADI. The chain's CDR3 is CASTHGEGQFF. The CDR3, as DNA: TGCGCCAGCACCCATGGAGAGGGGCAGTTCTTC.

V gene TRBV24-1 combines with J gene TRBJ2-3; 7 nucleotides match TRBD2. CDR1 is KGHDR and CDR2 is SFDVKD in the germline V gene. V dropped 0 bases and J dropped 0; count of bases not matched to a gene: 17. This CDR3 is built from 21 residues. CDR3: CATSDLGQGGLESGSTDTQYF. The CDR3 DNA follows: TGTGCCACCAGTGATTTGGGGCAGGGAGGACTAGAAAGTGGTAGCACAGATACGCAGTATTTT.

The chain joins TRBV29-1 to TRBJ2-7; TRBD1 aligns across 8 bases. Germline values: CDR1 SQVTM, CDR2 ANQGSEA. Trimming took 6 bases from V and 1 from J; bases not matched to a gene: 5. The CDR3 contains 13 residues. The CDR3 spells CSVGTGGSYEQYF. The CDR3 DNA sequence: TGCAGCGTGGGGACAGGAGGATCCTACGAGCAGTACTTC.